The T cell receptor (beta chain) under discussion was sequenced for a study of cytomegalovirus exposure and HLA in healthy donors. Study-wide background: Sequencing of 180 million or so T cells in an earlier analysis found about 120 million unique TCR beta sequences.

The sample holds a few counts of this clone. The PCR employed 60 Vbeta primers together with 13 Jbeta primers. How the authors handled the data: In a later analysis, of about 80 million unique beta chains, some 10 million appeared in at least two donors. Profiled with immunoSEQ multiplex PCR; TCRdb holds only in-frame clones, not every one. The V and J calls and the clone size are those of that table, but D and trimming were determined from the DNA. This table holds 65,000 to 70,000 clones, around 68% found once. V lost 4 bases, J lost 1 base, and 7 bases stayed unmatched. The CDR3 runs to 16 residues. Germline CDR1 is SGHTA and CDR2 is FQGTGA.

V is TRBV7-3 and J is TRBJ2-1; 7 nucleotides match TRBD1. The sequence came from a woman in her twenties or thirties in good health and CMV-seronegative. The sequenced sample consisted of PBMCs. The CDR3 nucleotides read TGTGCCAGCAGCTCCTCAGGGGGATGGTCCTACAATGAGCAGTTCTTC. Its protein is CASSSSGGWSYNEQFF. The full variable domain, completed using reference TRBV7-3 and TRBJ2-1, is GAGVSQTPSNKVTEKGKYVELRCDPISGHTALYWYRQSLGQGPEFLIYFQGTGAADDSGLPNDRFFAVRPEGSVSTLKIQRTERGDSAVYLCASSSSGGWSYNEQFFGPGTRLTVL.